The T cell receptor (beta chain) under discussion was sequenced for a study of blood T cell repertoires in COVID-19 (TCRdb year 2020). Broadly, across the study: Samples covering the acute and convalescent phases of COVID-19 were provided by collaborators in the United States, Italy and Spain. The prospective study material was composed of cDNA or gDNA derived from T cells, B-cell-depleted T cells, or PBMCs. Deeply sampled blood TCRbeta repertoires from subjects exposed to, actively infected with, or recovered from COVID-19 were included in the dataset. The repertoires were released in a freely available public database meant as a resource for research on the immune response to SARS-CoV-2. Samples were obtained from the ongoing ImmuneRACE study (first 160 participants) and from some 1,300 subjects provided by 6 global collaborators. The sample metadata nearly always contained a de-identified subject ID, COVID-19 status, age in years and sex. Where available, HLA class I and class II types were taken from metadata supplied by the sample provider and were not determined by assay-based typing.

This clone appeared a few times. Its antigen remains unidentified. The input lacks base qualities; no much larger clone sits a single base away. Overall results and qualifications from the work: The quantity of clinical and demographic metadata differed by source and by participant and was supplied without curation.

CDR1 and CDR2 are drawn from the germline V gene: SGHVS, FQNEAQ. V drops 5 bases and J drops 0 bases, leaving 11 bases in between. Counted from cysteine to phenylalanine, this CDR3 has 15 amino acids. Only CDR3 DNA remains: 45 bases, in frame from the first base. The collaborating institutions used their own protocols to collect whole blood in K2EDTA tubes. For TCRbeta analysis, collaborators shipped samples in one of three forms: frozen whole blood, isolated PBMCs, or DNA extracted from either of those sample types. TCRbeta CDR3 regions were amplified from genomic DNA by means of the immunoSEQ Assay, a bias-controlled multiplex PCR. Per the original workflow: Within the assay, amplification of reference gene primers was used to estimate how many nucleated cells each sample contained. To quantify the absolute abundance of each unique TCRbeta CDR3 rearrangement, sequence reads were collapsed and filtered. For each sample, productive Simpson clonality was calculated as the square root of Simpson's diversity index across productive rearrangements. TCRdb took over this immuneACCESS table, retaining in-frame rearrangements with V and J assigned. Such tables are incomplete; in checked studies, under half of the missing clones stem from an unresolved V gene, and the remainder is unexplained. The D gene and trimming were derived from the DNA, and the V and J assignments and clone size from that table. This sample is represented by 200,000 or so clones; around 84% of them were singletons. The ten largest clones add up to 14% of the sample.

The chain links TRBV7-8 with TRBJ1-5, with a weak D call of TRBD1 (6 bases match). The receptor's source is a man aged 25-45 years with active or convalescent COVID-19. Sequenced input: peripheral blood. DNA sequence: TGTGCCAGCAGCCCACAGGGAAATAGCAATCAGCCCCAGCATTTT. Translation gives CASSPQGNSNQPQHF.